This TCR beta chain appears in the sequencing data of a study of T cell changes during pregnancy in multiple sclerosis. TCRdb's table, derived via immunoSEQ multiplex PCR, lists solely in-frame clones and lacks some. The repertoire holds some 73,000 clones, with approximately 92% as singletons. The trim removed 8 bases at V and 4 bases at J, leaving 5 bases unmatched. Germline V CDR1 and CDR2: MNHEY, SVGAGI. This CDR3 region has 13 residues. This material consisted of peripheral blood, taken in the third trimester of pregnancy. This sequence joins TRBV6-5 and TRBJ1-5, with TRBD1 matching over 7 bases. This receptor was taken from a female donor in good health, enrolled as a control in a pregnancy study. CDR3 loop: CASQGQRNQPQHF. In nucleotides, the CDR3 is TGTGCCAGCCAGGGACAGCGGAATCAGCCCCAGCATTTT.